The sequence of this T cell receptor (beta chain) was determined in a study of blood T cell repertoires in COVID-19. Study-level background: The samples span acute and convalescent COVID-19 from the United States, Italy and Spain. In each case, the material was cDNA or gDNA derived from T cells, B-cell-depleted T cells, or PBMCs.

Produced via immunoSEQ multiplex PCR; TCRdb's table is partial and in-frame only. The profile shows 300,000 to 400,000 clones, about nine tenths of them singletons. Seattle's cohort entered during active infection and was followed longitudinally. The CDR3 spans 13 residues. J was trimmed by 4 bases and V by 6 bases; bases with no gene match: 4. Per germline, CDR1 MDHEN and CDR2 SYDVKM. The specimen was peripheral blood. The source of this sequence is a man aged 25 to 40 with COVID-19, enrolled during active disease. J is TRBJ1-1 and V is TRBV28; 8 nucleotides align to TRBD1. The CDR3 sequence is CASSLTGGTEAFF. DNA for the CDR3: TGTGCCAGCAGCCTTACAGGGGGCACTGAAGCTTTCTTT.